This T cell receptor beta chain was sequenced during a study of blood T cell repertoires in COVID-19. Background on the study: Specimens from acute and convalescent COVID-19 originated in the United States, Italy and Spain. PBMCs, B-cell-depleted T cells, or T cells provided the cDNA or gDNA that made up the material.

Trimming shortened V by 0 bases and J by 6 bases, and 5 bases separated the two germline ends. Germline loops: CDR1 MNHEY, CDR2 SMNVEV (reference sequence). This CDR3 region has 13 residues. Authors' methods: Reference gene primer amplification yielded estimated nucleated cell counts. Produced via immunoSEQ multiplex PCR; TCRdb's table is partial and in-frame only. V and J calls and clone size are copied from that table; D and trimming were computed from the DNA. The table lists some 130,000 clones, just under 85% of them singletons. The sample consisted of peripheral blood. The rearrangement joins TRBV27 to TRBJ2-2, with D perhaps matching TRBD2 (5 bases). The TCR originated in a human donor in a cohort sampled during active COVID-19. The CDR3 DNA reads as TGTGCCAGCAGTTTATCGGAGGCCGGGGAGCTGTTTTTT. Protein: CASSLSEAGELFF.